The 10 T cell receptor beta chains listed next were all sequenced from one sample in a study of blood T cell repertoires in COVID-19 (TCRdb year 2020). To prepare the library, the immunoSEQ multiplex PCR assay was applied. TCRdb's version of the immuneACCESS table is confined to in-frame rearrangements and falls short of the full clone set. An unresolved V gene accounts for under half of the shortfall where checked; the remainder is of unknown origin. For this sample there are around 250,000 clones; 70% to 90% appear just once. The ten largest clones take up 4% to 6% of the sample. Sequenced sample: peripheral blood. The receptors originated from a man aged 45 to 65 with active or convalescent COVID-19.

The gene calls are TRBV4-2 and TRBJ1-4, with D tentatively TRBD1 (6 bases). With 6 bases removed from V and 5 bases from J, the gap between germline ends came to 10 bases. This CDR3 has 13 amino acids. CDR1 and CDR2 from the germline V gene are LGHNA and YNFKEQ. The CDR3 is CASSQGTNEKLFF. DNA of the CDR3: TGTGCCAGCAGTCAGGGGACGAATGAAAAACTGTTTTTT.

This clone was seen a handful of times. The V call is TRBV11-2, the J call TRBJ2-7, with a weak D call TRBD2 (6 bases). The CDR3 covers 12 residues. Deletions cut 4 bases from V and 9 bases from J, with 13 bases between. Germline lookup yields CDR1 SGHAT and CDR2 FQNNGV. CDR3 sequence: CASSSQVEGQYF. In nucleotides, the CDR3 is TGTGCCAGCAGCTCCCAAGTGGAGGGGCAGTACTTC. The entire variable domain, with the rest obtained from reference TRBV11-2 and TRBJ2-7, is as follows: EAGVAQSPRYKIIEKRQSVAFWCNPISGHATLYWYQQILGQGPKLLIQFQNNGVVDDSQLPKDRFSAERLKGVDSTLKIQPAKLEDSAVYLCASSSQVEGQYFGPGTRLTVT.

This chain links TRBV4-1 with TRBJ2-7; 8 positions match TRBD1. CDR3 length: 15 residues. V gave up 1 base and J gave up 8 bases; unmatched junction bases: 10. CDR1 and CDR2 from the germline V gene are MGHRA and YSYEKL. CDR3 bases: TGCGCCAGCAGCCAAGGCTCCGGACAGGGTTACAAGCAGTACTTC. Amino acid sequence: CASSQGSGQGYKQYF.

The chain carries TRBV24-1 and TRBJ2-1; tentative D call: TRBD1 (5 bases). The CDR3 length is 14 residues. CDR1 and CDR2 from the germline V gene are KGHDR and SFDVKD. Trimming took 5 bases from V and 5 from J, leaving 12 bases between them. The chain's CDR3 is CATSGDQGHNEQFF. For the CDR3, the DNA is TGTGCCACCAGTGGTGATCAGGGCCACAATGAGCAGTTCTTC.

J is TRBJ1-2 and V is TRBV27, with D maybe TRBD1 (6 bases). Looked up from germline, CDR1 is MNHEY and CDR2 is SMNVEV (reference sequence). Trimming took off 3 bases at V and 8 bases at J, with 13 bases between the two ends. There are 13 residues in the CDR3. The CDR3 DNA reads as TGTGCCAGCAGTTTCAGGGGTACCGAGGGCTACACCTTC. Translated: CASSFRGTEGYTF.

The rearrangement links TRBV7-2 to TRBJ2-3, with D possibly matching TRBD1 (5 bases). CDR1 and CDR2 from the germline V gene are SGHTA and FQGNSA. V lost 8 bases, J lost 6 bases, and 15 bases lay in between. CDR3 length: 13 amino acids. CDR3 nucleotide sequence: TGTGCCAGCGGACAAAGCCGCGGCGATACGCAGTATTTT. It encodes CASGQSRGDTQYF.

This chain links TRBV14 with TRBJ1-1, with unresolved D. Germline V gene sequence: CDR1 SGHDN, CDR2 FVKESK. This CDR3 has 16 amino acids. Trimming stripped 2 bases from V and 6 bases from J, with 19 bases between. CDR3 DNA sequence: TGTGCCAGCAGCCAATGGAACAGACGAATCGGCGCTGAAGCTTTCTTT. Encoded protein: CASSQWNRRIGAEAFF.

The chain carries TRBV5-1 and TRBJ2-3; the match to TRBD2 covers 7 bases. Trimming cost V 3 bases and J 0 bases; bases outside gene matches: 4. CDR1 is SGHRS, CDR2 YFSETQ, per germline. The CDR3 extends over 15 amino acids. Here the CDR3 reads CASSSSGPSTDTQYF. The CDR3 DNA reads TGCGCCAGCAGCTCTAGCGGCCCTAGCACAGATACGCAGTATTTT.

The CDR3 loop reads CASSSPGLAGVGEQFF. For the CDR3, the DNA is TGTGCCAGCAGCTCCCCGGGACTAGCGGGAGTCGGTGAGCAGTTCTTC. The gene calls are TRBV7-3 and TRBJ2-1, with 14 nucleotides matching TRBD2. The CDR3 loop spans 16 amino acids. The ends lost 4 bases at V and 9 bases at J; junction bases unmatched: 8. Germline-derived CDR1 and CDR2 are SGHTA and FQGTGA.

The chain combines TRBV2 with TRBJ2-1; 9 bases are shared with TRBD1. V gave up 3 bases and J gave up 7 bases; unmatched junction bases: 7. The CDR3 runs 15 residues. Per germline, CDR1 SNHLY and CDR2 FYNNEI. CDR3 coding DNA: TGTGCCAGCAGTGACGGACAGGGGACGTGGAATGAGCAGTTCTTC. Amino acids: CASSDGQGTWNEQFF.